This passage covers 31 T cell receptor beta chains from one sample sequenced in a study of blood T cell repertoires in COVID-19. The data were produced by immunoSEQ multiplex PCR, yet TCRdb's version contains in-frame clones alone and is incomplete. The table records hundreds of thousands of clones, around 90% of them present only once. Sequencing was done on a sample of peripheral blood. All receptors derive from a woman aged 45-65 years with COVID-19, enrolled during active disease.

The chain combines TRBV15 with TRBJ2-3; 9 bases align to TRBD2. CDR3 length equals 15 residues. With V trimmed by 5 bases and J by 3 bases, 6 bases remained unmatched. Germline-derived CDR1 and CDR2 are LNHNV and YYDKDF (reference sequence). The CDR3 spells CATSVSGGLTDTQYF. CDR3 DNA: TGTGCCACCAGCGTCAGCGGGGGGTTGACAGATACGCAGTATTTT.

CDR3 DNA sequence: TGTGCCAGCAGATCGGACAGGGAGAGTAATTCACCCCTCCACTTT. This translates into CASRSDRESNSPLHF. The chain carries TRBV28 and TRBJ1-6; TRBD1 aligns across 8 bases. This CDR3 has 15 residues. V shed 6 bases and J 6 bases; nucleotides not matched to a gene: 7. CDR1 is MDHEN, CDR2 SYDVKM, per germline.

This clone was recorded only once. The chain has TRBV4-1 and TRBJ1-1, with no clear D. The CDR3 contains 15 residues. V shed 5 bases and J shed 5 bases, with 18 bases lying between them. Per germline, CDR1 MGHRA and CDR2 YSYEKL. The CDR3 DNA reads TGCGCCAGCAGCACCCGTTTCAGTGAGGGAACTGAAGCTTTCTTT. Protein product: CASSTRFSEGTEAFF.

The CDR3 sequence is CASSYYGSGVGYTF. The CDR3 DNA is TGTGCCAGCAGTTACTATGGATCAGGGGTTGGCTACACCTTC. The J gene is TRBJ1-2, the V gene TRBV6-5; D is possibly TRBD1 (6 bases). Between the trimmed V and J ends, which lost 1 base and 7 bases, there was a span of 13 bases. The CDR3 is 14 residues long. Germline V gene data show CDR1 as MNHEY and CDR2 as SVGAGI.

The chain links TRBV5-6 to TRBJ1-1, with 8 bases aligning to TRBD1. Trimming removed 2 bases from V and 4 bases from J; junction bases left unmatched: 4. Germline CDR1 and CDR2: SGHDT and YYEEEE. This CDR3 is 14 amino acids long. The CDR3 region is CASSLTGGATEAFF. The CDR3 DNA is TGTGCCAGCAGCTTAACAGGGGGGGCCACTGAAGCTTTCTTT.

The CDR3 spells CASSLEVSGGRRETQYF. CDR3 sequence (DNA): TGTGCCAGCAGCTTAGAGGTTAGCGGGGGGAGGAGAGAGACCCAGTACTTC. This sequence joins TRBV11-2 and TRBJ2-5, with TRBD2 identical over 10 bases. Germline CDR1 reads SGHAT; CDR2 reads FQNNGV. The CDR3 covers 17 residues. V trimming: 0 bases; J trimming: 4 bases; junction bases outside the gene matches: 8.

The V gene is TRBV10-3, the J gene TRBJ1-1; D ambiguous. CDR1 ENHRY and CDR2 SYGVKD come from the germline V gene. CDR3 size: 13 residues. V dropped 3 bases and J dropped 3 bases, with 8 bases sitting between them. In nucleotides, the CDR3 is TGTGCCATCAGTGAACAGACCTACACTGAAGCTTTCTTT. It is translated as CAISEQTYTEAFF.

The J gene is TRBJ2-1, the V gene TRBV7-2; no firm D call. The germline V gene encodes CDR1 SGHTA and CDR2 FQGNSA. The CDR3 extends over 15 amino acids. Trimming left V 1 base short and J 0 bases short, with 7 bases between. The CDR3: CASSLVFSSYNEQFF. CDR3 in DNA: TGTGCCAGCAGCTTAGTATTTAGCTCCTACAATGAGCAGTTCTTC.

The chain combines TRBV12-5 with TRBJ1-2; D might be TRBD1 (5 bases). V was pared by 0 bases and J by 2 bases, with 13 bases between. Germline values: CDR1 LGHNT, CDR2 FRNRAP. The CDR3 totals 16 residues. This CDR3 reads CASGLVLGRANYGYTF. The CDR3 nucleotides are TGTGCTAGTGGTTTGGTACTCGGCAGGGCCAACTATGGCTACACCTTC.

This CDR3 reads CASSIRREARDTQYF. For the CDR3, the DNA is TGTGCCAGTAGTATACGTCGGGAGGCAAGAGATACGCAGTATTTT. The V and J genes are TRBV19 and TRBJ2-3; the match to TRBD2 covers 7 bases. The CDR3 loop spans 15 amino acids. J lost 5 bases, V lost 2 bases, and 7 bases had no gene match. Germline V gene sequence: CDR1 LNHDA, CDR2 SQIVND (reference sequence).

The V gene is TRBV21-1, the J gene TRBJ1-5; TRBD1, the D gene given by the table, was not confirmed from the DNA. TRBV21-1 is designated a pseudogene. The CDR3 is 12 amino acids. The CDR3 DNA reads TGTGCCAGACAGGGTTTCAATCAGCCCCAGCATTTT. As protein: CARQGFNQPQHF.

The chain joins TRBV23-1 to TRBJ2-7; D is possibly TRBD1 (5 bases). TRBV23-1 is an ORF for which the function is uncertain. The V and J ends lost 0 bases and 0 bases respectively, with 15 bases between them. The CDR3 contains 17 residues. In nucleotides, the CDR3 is TGCGCCAGCAGTCAATCGACAGCTGGGCCGAGCTCCTACGAGCAGTACTTC. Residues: CASSQSTAGPSSYEQYF.

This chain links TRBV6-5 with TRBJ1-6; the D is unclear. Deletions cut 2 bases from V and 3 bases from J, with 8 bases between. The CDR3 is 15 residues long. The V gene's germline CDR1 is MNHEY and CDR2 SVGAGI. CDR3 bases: TGTGCCAGCAGTTACCTTCAGGACTATAATTCACCCCTCCACTTT. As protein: CASSYLQDYNSPLHF.

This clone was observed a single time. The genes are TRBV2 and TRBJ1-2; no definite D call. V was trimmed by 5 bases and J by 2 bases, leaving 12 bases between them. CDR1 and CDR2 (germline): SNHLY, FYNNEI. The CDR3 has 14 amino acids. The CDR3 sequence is CASSKTTYNYGYTF. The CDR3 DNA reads TGTGCCAGCAGTAAGACAACTTACAACTATGGCTACACCTTC.

For the CDR3, the DNA is TGTGCCAGTAGCTCACCCGGGGGAGGCGAACCCCTCCACTTT. Translated, it gives CASSSPGGGEPLHF. The rearrangement joins TRBV19 to TRBJ1-6, with a weak D call TRBD1 (5 bases). The CDR3 covers 14 residues. The germline V gene has CDR1 LNHDA and CDR2 SQIVND (reference sequence). The V end was cut by 6 bases, the J end by 12 bases, with 18 bases between.

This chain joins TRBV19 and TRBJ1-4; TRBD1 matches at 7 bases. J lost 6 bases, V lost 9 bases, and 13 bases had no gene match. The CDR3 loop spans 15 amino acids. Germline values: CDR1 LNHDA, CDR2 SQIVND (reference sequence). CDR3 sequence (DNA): TGTGCCAGCCAAGACAGGGCCGGGGCCCATGAAAAACTGTTTTTT. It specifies CASQDRAGAHEKLFF.

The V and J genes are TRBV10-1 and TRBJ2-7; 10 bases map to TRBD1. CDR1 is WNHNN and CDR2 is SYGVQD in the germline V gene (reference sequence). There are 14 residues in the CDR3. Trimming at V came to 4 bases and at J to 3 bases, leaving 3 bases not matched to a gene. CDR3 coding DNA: TGCGCCAGCAGTGTAGGACAGGGGGGCTACGAGCAGTACTTC. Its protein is CASSVGQGGYEQYF.

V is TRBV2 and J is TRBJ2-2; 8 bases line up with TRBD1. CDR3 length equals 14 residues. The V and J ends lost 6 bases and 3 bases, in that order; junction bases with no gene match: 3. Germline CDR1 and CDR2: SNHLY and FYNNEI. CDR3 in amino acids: CASRETGDTGELFF. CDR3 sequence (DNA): TGTGCCAGCAGGGAGACAGGGGACACCGGGGAGCTGTTTTTT.

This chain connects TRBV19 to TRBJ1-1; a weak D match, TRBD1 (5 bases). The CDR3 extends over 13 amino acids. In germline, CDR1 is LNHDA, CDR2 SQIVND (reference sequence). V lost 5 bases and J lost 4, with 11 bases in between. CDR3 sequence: CASSEQVGTEAFF. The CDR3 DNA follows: TGTGCCAGTAGTGAACAGGTGGGCACTGAAGCTTTCTTT.

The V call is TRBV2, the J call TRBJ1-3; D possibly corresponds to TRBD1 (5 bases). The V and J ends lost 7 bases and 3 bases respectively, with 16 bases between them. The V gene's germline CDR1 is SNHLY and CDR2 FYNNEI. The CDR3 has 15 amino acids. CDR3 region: CASTPYGAGGNTIYF. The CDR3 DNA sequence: TGTGCCAGCACCCCATATGGGGCCGGTGGAAACACCATATATTTT.

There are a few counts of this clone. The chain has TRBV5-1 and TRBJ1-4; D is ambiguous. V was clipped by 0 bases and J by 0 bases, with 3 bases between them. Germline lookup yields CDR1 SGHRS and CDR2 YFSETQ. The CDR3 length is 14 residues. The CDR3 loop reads CASSLGTTNEKLFF. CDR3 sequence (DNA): TGCGCCAGCAGCTTGGGTACAACTAATGAAAAACTGTTTTTT.

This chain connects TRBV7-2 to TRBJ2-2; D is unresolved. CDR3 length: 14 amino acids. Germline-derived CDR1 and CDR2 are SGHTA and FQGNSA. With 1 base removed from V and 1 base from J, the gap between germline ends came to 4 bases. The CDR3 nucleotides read TGTGCCAGCAGCTTAGTTATGAACACCGGGGAGCTGTTTTTT. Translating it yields CASSLVMNTGELFF. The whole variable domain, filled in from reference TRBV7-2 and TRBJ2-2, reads GAGVSQSPSNKVTEKGKDVELRCDPISGHTALYWYRQSLGQGLEFLIYFQGNSAPDKSGLPSDRFSAERTGGSVSTLTIQRTQQEDSAVYLCASSLVMNTGELFFGEGSRLTVL.

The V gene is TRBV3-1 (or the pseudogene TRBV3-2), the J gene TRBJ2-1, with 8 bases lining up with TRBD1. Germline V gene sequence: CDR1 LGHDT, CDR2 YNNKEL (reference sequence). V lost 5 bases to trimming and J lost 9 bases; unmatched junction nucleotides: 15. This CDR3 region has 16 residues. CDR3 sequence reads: CASSSRQNSGGGEQFF. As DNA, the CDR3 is TGTGCCAGCAGCTCACGCCAAAATTCAGGGGGCGGTGAGCAGTTCTTC.

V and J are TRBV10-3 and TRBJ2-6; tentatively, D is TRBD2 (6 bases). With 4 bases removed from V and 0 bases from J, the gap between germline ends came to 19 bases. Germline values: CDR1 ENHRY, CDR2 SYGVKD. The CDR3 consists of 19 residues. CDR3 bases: TGTGCCATCAGTGGGGCGGGGCTTACCTCCCTCTCTGGGGCCAACGTCCTGACTTTC. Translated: CAISGAGLTSLSGANVLTF.

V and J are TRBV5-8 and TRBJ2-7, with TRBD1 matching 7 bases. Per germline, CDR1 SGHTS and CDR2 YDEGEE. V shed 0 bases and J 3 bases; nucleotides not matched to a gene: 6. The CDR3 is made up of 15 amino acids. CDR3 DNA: TGTGCCAGCAGCTTGGGACAGGGAAGTTTCTACGAGCAGTACTTC. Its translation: CASSLGQGSFYEQYF. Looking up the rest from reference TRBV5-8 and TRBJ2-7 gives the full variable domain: EAGVTQSPTHLIKTRGQQATLRCSPISGHTSVYWYQQALGLGLQFLLWYDEGEERNRGNFPPRFSGRQFPNYSSELNVNALELEDSALYLCASSLGQGSFYEQYFGPGTRLTVT.

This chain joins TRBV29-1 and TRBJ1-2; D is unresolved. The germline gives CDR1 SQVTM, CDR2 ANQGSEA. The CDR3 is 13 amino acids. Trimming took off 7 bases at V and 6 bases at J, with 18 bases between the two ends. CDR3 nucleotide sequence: TGCAGCGCAGAGGATCACCGGTCGGATGGCTACACCTTC. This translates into CSAEDHRSDGYTF.

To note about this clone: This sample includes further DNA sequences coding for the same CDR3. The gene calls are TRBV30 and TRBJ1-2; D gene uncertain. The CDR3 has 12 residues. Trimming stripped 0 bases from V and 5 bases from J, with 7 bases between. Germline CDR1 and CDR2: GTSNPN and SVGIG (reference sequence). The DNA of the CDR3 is TGTGCCTGGAGTGTCACTCGATATGGCTACACCTTC. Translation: CAWSVTRYGYTF.

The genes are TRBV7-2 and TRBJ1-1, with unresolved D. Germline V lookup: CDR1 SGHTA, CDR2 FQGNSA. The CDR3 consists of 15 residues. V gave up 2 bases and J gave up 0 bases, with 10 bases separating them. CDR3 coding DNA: TGTGCCAGCAGCTTAAGTCCGGGAATGAACACTGAAGCTTTCTTT. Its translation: CASSLSPGMNTEAFF.

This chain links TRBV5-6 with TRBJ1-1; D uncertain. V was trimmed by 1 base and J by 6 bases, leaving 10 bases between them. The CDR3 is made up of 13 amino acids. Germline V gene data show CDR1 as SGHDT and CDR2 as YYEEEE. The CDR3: CASSLKSRAEAFF. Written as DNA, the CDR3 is TGTGCCAGCAGCTTGAAGTCTCGGGCTGAAGCTTTCTTT.

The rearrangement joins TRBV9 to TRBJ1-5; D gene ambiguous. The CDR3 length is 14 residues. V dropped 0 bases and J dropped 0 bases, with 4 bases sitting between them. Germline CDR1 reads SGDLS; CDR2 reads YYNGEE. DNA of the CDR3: TGTGCCAGCAGCGTAGGCGATAGCAATCAGCCCCAGCATTTT. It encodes CASSVGDSNQPQHF.

DNA of the CDR3: TGTGCCAGTAAAGGGAGGGAACCTAGGAATGAGCAGTTCTTC. It encodes CASKGREPRNEQFF. The chain combines TRBV19 with TRBJ2-1, with 7 positions matching TRBD2. Germline loops: CDR1 LNHDA, CDR2 SQIVND (reference sequence). Trimming took 7 bases from V and 7 from J; bases not matched to a gene: 10. The CDR3 contains 14 residues.